This is a list of T cell receptor beta chains from one sample in a study of T cells after yellow fever vaccination. A single record per CDR3 protein comes from TCRdb applying MiXCR to the 5' RACE reads. The repertoire consists of some 400,000 distinct CDR3 sequences, with over 5% occurring once and the leading ten covering 15%. The sample was PBMCs, taken 5 days after the yellow fever booster vaccination. The receptor set was obtained from a man under 40 who received the YFV17D yellow fever vaccine. CDR3s include the opening cysteine and the closing phenylalanine or tryptophan. A D gene is named only where the DNA matches it firmly. Only some rows state a clone size, as once, few, many or a class for expanded clones.

>NA|TRBJ2-3|TRBV29-1|few
TGCAGCGTTGACCCGACAGTCACAGATACGCAGTATTTT
CSVDPTVTDTQYF
>TRBD1|TRBJ2-7|TRBV6-1|NA
TGTGCCAGCAGTGAAAGACAGGGGATGGGCGAGCAGTACTTC
CASSERQGMGEQYF
>NA|TRBJ2-1|TRBV7-3|many
TGTGCCAGCAGCCTTGGGGGTAGATCAAATGAGCAGTTCTTC
CASSLGGRSNEQFF
>NA|TRBJ2-5|TRBV5-1|NA
TGCGCCAGCAGCTTCGACCAGACCCAGTACTTC
CASSFDQTQYF
>NA|TRBJ2-5|TRBV5-1|many
TGCGCCAGCAGCTTGGCGGGGACATTCCAAGAGACCCAGTACTTC
CASSLAGTFQETQYF
>TRBD2|TRBJ2-1|TRBV7-6|few
TGTGCCAGCAGACCCGGCCGCGGGAGACCCTACAATGAGCAGTTCTTC
CASRPGRGRPYNEQFF
>NA|TRBJ2-5|TRBV28|many
TGTGCCAGCGGCAGAGGGCCGGGGCAAGAGACCCAGTACTTC
CASGRGPGQETQYF
>TRBD2|TRBJ2-5|TRBV7-2|few
TGTGCCAGCAGCGGACGACTAGCGGTGGAGACCCAGTACTTC
CASSGRLAVETQYF
>NA|TRBJ2-3|TRBV5-5|many
TGTGCCAGCGACCTTGCTAGCACAGATACGCAGTATTTT
CASDLASTDTQYF
>NA|TRBJ2-2|TRBV28|few
TGTGCCAGCAATGGGAGGCTAGCGAGAGGCACCGGGGAGCTGTTTTTT
CASNGRLARGTGELFF
>TRBD1|TRBJ2-3|TRBV15|many
TGTGCCACCAGCAGGGGGGACAGGAACACAGATACGCAGTATTTT
CATSRGDRNTDTQYF
>NA|TRBJ2-5|TRBV5-1|NA
TGCGCCAGCAGCTTGACGGGCAGGACGGGGGCAGAGACCCAGTACTTC
CASSLTGRTGAETQYF
>NA|TRBJ2-7|TRBV7-2|NA
TGTGCCAGCAGCTTAGAGAGCGCGGTATACTACGAGCAGTACTTC
CASSLESAVYYEQYF
>NA|TRBJ2-1|TRBV9|many
TGTGCCAGCAGCGTAGCTTCTAAAAATGAGCAGTTCTTC
CASSVASKNEQFF
>NA|TRBJ2-5|TRBV11-2|NA
TGTGCCAGCAGTGATCTCCGGGACGGAGTTTACACCCAGTACTTC
CASSDLRDGVYTQYF
>TRBD2|TRBJ2-1|TRBV6-1|few
TGTGCCAGCCTTGGACTAGCGAGACTAAATGAGCAGTTCTTC
CASLGLARLNEQFF
>TRBD1|TRBJ2-7|TRBV29-1|few
TGCAGCCCACTTCAAGGACAGGCTCCTTGTAGCACCTACGAGCAGTACTTC
CSPLQGQAPCSTYEQYF
>NA|TRBJ1-1|TRBV24-1|few
TGTGCCACCAGTGATAGCGGCAACACTGAAGCTTTCTTT
CATSDSGNTEAFF
>TRBD2|TRBJ2-7|TRBV7-2|few
TGTGCCAGCAGCTTATTCGCTAGCGGGAGGGCAGTTTCCGTGGAGCAGTACTTC
CASSLFASGRAVSVEQYF
>NA|TRBJ2-7|TRBV9|NA
TGTGCCAGCAGCAGAGAGGGGGGCTACGAGCAGTACTTC
CASSREGGYEQYF
>NA|TRBJ1-1|TRBV19|NA
TGTGCCAGTAGTATCGGCAGGGGTGAAGCTTTCTTT
CASSIGRGEAFF
>NA|TRBJ2-7|TRBV5-5|NA
TGTGCCAGCAGCTTCTCCCGGACAGTCATCTACGAGCAGTACTTC
CASSFSRTVIYEQYF
>TRBD1|TRBJ2-1|TRBV18|NA
TGTGCCAGCTCACCGGGACAGAGGGCCTACAATGAGCAGTTCTTC
CASSPGQRAYNEQFF
>TRBD2|TRBJ2-7|TRBV9|many
TGTGCCAGCAGCGCAACGACTAGCGGGACCTACGAGCAGTACTTC
CASSATTSGTYEQYF
>NA|TRBJ2-7|TRBV20-1|NA
TGCAGTGCTAGAGAGCGACAGGTCGGCGAGCAGTACTTC
CSARERQVGEQYF
>NA|TRBJ2-1|TRBV4-3|few
TGCGCCAGCAGCCAGACGGTGGGGCAGAACAATGAGCAGTTCTTC
CASSQTVGQNNEQFF
>TRBD1|TRBJ1-1|TRBV6-2/TRBV6-3|NA
TGTGCCAGCAGTGAGCAGGGGGGAAGCACTGAAGCTTTCTTT
CASSEQGGSTEAFF
>NA|TRBJ1-4|TRBV15|NA
TGTGCCACCAGCAGAGCTCGGGGACAACTGTTTTTT
CATSRARGQLFF
>NA|TRBJ2-3|TRBV14|few
TGTGCCAGCAGCCAACTGGGAGTGGGGACAGATACGCAGTATTTT
CASSQLGVGTDTQYF
>TRBD2|TRBJ2-7|TRBV12-3/TRBV12-4|many
TGTGCCAGCAGTTTTAGCGGGACCTACGAGCAGTACTTC
CASSFSGTYEQYF
>NA|TRBJ2-3|TRBV20-1|few
TGCAGTGCCAAGGACTACCCAGATACGCAGTATTTT
CSAKDYPDTQYF
>NA|TRBJ2-2|TRBV5-1|few
TGCGCCAGCAGCACGGACGCAGGGGAGCTGTTTTTT
CASSTDAGELFF
>TRBD2|TRBJ2-3|TRBV7-2|NA
TGTGCCAGCGGCGCGGGAGTGGCCGATACGCAGTATTTT
CASGAGVADTQYF
>TRBD2|TRBJ2-1|TRBV6-5|many
TGTGCCAGCAGTTCCCCGGGACTAGCGGGGCACAATGAGCAGTTCTTC
CASSSPGLAGHNEQFF
>NA|TRBJ1-5|TRBV5-4|NA
TGTGCCAGCAGCCCGGGACCAGGGCCCAATCAGCCCCAGCATTTT
CASSPGPGPNQPQHF
>NA|TRBJ2-7|TRBV20-1|NA
TGCAGTGCGCGGGGTACCCGGACACATTACGAGCAGTACTTC
CSARGTRTHYEQYF
>TRBD2|TRBJ2-2|TRBV15|NA
TGTGCCACCAGCAGCTGGACTAGTACCGGGGAGCTGTTTTTT
CATSSWTSTGELFF
>NA|TRBJ2-1|TRBV9|NA
TGTGCCAGCAGCCCAGCGGGTACGGGACTCGAGGGGGATGAGCAGTTCTTC
CASSPAGTGLEGDEQFF
>TRBD2|TRBJ2-1|TRBV24-1|NA
TGTGCCACTTCCCCTGCCCGCGGGAGCTCCTACAATGAGCAGTTCTTC
CATSPARGSSYNEQFF
>TRBD2|TRBJ2-3|TRBV3-1|many
TGTGCCAGCAGCCCCCCGGGGACTAGCGGGAGGGCTACCACAGATACGCAGTATTTT
CASSPPGTSGRATTDTQYF
>TRBD1|TRBJ1-4|TRBV5-1|few
TGCGCCAGCAGCTTGACAGGGGGTGGTGAAAAACTGTTTTTT
CASSLTGGGEKLFF
>NA|TRBJ2-1|TRBV12-3/TRBV12-4|many
TGTGCCAGCATCACAAGGGCAGGGGAAGGTTCTGAGCAGTTCTTC
CASITRAGEGSEQFF
>NA|TRBJ2-7|TRBV12-3/TRBV12-4|many
TGTGCCAGCAGTTCGGACAGCCGCTACGAGCAGTACTTC
CASSSDSRYEQYF
>TRBD1|TRBJ2-2|TRBV6-2/TRBV6-3|NA
TGTGCCAGCAGGGTCACAGGGGATACCGGGGAGCTGTTTTTT
CASRVTGDTGELFF
>TRBD2|TRBJ2-7|TRBV5-1|many
TGCGCCAGCAGCTTCCTCGGACTAGCGGGAGGAAACGAGCAGTACTTC
CASSFLGLAGGNEQYF
>TRBD2|TRBJ2-4|TRBV12-3/TRBV12-4|many
TGTGCCAGCAGTTTATCTAGCGGGACTTTACTAGCCAAAAACATTCAGTACTTC
CASSLSSGTLLAKNIQYF
>TRBD2|TRBJ2-1|TRBV5-6|many
TGTGCCAGCACCCGACTAGCGGGAGGGCCCTACAATGAGCAGTTCTTC
CASTRLAGGPYNEQFF
>NA|TRBJ1-1|TRBV19|few
TGTGCCAGTAGTATAGCGTCTGACACTGAAGCTTTCTTT
CASSIASDTEAFF
>NA|TRBJ2-5|TRBV25-1|many
TGTGCCAGCATAGGGGAGACCCAGTACTTC
CASIGETQYF
>TRBD2|TRBJ2-3|TRBV7-8|many
TGTGCCAGCAGCTCCCGTTCTATAGCGGGAATACCAGATACGCAGTATTTT
CASSSRSIAGIPDTQYF
>TRBD2|TRBJ2-1|TRBV10-3|many
TGTGCCATCTCTACTAGCGGTGACAATGAGCAGTTCTTC
CAISTSGDNEQFF
>TRBD1|TRBJ1-6|TRBV6-5|many
TGTGCCAGCAGTTACGTACAGGGGACCCATTCACCCCTCCACTTT
CASSYVQGTHSPLHF
>NA|TRBJ2-3|TRBV7-6|NA
TGTGCCAGCAGCGAACCCCCCAGTGGGAGGATCACAGATACGCAGTATTTT
CASSEPPSGRITDTQYF
>NA|TRBJ1-3|TRBV5-1|NA
TGCGCCAGCAGCTTGGATATTACTGGAAACACCATATATTTT
CASSLDITGNTIYF
>NA|TRBJ1-1|TRBV4-3|many
TGCGCCAGCAGCCACCCCGGGGTAGGAAGGACTGAAGCTTTCTTT
CASSHPGVGRTEAFF
>NA|TRBJ2-1|TRBV5-5|many
TGTGCCAGCAGCGGTGGGGCAGGACCATACAATGAGCAGTTCTTC
CASSGGAGPYNEQFF
>NA|TRBJ2-5|TRBV29-1|many
TGCAGCGTGACACCGGGACCCCAAGGGGGAGAGACCCAGTACTTC
CSVTPGPQGGETQYF
>NA|TRBJ1-6|TRBV20-1|few
TGCAGTGCTCGAAAGGCGGGGAATTCACCCCTCCACTTT
CSARKAGNSPLHF